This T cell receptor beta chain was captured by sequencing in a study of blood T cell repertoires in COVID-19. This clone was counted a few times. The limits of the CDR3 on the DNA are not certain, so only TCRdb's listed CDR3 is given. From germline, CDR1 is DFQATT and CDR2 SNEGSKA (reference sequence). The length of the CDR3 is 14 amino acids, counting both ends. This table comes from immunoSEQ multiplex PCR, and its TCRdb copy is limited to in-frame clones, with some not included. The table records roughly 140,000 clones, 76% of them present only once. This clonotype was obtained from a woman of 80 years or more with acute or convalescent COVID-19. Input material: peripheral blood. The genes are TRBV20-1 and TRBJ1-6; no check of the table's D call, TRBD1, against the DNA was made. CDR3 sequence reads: CSASSGQGTGPLHF.